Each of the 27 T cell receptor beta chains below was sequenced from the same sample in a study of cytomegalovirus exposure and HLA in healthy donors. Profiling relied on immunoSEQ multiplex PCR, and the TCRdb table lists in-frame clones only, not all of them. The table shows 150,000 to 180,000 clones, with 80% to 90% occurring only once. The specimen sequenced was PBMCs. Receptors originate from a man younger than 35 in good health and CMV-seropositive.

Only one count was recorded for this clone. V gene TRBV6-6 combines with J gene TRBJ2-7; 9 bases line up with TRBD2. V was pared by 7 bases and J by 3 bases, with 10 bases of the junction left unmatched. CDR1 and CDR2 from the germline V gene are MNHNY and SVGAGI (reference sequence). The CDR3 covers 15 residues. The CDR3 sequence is CASTETPLAGYEQYF. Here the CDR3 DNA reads TGTGCCAGCACAGAAACCCCACTAGCGGGCTACGAGCAGTACTTC.

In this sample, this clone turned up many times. This chain's CDR3 is CSVAVTGDQPQHF. CDR3 bases: TGCAGCGTTGCGGTTACAGGGGATCAGCCCCAGCATTTT. The chain employs TRBV29-1 and TRBJ1-5, with 7 bases that match TRBD1. Germline CDR1 SQVTM, CDR2 ANQGSEA. J lost 5 bases, V lost 4 bases, and 5 bases had no gene match. The CDR3 sequence is 13 residues long.

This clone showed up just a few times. The CDR3 protein is CASSSTGLGAGELFF. The CDR3 nucleotides read TGTGCCAGCAGTTCGACAGGGCTCGGCGCCGGGGAGCTGTTTTTT. The chain couples TRBV6-5 to TRBJ2-2, with 7 bases lining up with TRBD1. The V gene's germline CDR1 is MNHEY and CDR2 SVGAGI. CDR3 length equals 15 residues. V trimming: 4 bases; J trimming: 6 bases; junction bases outside the gene matches: 8.

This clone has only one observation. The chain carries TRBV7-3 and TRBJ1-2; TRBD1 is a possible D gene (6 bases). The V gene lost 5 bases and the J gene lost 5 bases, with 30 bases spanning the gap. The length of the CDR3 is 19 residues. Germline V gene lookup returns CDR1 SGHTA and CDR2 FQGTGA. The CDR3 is CASSPMGRQAGFQAYGYTF. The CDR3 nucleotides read TGTGCCAGCAGCCCCATGGGGAGACAGGCTGGGTTTCAAGCTTATGGCTACACCTTC.

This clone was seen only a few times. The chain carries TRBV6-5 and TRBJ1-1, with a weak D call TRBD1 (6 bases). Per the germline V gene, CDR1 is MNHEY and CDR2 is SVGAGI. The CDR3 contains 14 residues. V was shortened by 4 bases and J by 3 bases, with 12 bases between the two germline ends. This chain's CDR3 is CASSWQQGYTEAFF. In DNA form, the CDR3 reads TGTGCCAGCAGTTGGCAACAGGGTTACACTGAAGCTTTCTTT.

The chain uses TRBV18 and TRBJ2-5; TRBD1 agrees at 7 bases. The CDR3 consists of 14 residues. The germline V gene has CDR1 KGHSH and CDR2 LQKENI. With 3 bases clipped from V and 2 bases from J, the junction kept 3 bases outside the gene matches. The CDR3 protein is CASSPQTGQETQYF. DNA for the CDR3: TGTGCCAGCTCACCGCAGACAGGGCAAGAGACCCAGTACTTC.

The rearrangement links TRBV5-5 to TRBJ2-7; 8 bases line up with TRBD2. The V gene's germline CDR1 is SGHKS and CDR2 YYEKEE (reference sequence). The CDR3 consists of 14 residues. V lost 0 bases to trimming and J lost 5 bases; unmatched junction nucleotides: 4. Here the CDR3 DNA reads TGTGCCAGCAGCTTGGATCCGGGGGGGAACGAGCAGTACTTC. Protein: CASSLDPGGNEQYF.

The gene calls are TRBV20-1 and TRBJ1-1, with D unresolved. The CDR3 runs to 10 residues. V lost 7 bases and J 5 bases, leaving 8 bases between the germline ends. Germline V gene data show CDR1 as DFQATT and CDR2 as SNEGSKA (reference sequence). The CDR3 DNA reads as TGCAGTGTGTCGGAGACTGAAGCTTTCTTT. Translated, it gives CSVSETEAFF.

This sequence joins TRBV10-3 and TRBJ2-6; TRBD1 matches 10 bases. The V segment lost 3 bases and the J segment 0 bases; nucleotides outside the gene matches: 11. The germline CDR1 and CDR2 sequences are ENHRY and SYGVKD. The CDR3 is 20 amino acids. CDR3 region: CAISDHAWGQGLSGANVLTF. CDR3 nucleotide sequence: TGTGCCATCAGTGATCATGCTTGGGGACAGGGGCTCTCTGGGGCCAACGTCCTGACTTTC.

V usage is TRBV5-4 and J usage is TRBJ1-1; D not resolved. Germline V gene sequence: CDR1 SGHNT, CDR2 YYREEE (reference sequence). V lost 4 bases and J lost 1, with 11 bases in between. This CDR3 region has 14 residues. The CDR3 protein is CASSRLNGNTEAFF. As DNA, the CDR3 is TGTGCCAGCAGCCGACTGAACGGGAACACTGAAGCTTTCTTT.

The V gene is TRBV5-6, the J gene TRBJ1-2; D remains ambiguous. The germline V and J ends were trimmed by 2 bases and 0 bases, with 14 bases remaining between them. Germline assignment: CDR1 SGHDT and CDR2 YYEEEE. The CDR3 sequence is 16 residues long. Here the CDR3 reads CASSFWQIFPNYGYTF. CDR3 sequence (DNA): TGTGCCAGCAGCTTTTGGCAGATTTTTCCTAACTATGGCTACACCTTC.

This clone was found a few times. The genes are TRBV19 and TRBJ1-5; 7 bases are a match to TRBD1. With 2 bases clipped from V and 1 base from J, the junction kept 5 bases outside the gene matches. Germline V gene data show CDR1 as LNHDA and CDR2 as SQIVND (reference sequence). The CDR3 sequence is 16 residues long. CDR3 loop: CASSIRTGGSNQPQHF. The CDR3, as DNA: TGTGCCAGTAGTATACGGACAGGTGGGAGCAATCAGCCCCAGCATTTT. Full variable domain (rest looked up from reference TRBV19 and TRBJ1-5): DGGITQSPKYLFRKEGQNVTLSCEQNLNHDAMYWYRQDPGQGLRLIYYSQIVNDFQKGDIAEGYSVSREKKESFPLTVTSAQKNPTAFYLCASSIRTGGSNQPQHFGDGTRLSIL.

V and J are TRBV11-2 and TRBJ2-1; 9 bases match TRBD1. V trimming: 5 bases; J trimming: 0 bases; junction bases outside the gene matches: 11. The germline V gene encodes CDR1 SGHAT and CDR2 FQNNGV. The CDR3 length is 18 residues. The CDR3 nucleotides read TGTGCCAGCAGCCGGTCCGGGACAGGGCCCAGCTCCTACAATGAGCAGTTCTTC. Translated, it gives CASSRSGTGPSSYNEQFF.

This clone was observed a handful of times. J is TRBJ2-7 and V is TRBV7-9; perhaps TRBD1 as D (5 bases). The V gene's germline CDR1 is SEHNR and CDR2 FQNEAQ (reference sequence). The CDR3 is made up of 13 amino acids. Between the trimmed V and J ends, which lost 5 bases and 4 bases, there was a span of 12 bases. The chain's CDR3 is CASSHYDSYEQYF. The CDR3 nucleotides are TGTGCCAGCAGCCACTACGACAGTTACGAGCAGTACTTC. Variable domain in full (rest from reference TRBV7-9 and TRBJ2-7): DTGVSQNPRHKITKRGQNVTFRCDPISEHNRLYWYRQTLGQGPEFLTYFQNEAQLEKSRLLSDRFSAERPKGSFSTLEIQRTEQGDSAMYLCASSHYDSYEQYFGPGTRLTVT.

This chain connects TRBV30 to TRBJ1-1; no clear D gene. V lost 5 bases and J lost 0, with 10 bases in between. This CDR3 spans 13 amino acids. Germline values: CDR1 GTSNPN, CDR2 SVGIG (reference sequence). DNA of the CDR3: TGTGCCTGGGACCAGAGGATGAACACTGAAGCTTTCTTT. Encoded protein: CAWDQRMNTEAFF.

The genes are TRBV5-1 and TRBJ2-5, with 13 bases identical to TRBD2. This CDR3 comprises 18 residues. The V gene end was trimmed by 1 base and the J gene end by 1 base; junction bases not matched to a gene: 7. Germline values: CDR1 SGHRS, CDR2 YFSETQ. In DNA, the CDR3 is TGCGCCAGCAGCTTGTCCACTAGCGGGGGGGCGGGCCAAGAGACCCAGTACTTC. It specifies CASSLSTSGGAGQETQYF.

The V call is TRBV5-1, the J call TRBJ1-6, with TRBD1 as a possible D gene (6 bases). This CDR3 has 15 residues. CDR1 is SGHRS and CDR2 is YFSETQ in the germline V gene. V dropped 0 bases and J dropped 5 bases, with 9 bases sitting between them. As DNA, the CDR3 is TGCGCCAGCAGCTTGGACAGGGATAATAATTCACCCCTCCACTTT. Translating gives CASSLDRDNNSPLHF.

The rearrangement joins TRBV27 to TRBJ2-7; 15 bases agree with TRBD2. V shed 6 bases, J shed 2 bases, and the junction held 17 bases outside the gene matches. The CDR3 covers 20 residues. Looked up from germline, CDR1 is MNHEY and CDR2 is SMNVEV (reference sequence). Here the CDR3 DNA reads TGTGCCAGCAGCCGCCGTTTGGGGGGGACTAGCGGGAGGCAAGCCTACGAGCAGTACTTC. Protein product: CASSRRLGGTSGRQAYEQYF.

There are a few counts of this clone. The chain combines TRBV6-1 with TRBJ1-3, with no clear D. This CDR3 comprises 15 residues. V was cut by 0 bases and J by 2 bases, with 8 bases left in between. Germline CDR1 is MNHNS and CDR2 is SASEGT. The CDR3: CASSEAAGTGNTIYF. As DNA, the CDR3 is TGTGCCAGCAGTGAAGCTGCGGGGACTGGAAACACCATATATTTT.

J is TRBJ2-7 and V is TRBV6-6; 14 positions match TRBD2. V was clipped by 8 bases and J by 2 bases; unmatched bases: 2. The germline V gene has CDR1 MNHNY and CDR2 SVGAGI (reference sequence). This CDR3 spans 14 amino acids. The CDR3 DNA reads TGTGCCAGCGGGACTAGCGGGGGACCCTACGAGCAGTACTTC. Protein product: CASGTSGGPYEQYF.

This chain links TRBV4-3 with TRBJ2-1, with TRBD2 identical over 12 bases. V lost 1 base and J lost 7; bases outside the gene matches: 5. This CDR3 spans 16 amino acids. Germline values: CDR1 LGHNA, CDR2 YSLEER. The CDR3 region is CASSQVLAGGVNEQFF. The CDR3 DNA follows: TGCGCCAGCAGCCAAGTCCTAGCGGGAGGGGTAAATGAGCAGTTCTTC.

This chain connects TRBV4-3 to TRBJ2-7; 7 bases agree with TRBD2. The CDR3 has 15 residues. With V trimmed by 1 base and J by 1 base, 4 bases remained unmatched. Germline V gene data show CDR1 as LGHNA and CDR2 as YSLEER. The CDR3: CASSQVGGNSYEQYF. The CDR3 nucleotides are TGCGCCAGCAGCCAAGTCGGGGGGAATTCCTACGAGCAGTACTTC.

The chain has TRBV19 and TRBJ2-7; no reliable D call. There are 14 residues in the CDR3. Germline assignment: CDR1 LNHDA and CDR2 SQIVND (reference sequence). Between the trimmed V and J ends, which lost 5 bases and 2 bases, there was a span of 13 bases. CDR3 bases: TGTGCCAGTAGTCGAGGCAGCCGACCCTACGAGCAGTACTTC. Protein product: CASSRGSRPYEQYF.

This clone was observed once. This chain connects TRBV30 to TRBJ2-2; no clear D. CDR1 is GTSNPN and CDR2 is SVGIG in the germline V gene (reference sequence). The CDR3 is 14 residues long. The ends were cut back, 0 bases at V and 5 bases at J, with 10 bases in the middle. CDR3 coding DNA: TGTGCCTGGAGTGTACGGTGGGCGACCGGGGAGCTGTTTTTT. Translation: CAWSVRWATGELFF.

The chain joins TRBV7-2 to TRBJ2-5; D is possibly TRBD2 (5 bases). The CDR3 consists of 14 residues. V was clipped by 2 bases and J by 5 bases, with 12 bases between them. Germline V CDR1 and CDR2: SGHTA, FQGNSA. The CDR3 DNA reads TGTGCCAGCAGCTTATCCGGGATGGGGGAGACCCAGTACTTC. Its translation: CASSLSGMGETQYF.

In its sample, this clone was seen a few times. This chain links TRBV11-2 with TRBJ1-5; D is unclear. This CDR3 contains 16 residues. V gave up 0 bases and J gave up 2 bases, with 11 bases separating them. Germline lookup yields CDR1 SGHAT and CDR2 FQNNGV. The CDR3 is CASSLDRAGGNQPQHF. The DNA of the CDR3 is TGTGCCAGCAGCTTAGATCGGGCGGGAGGCAATCAGCCCCAGCATTTT.

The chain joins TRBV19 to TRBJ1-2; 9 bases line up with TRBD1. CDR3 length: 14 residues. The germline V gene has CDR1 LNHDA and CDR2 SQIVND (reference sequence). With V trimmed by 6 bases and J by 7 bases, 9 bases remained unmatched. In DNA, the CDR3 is TGTGCCAGTAGCGGGTGGACAGGGGATAGTGGCTACACCTTC. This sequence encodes CASSGWTGDSGYTF.